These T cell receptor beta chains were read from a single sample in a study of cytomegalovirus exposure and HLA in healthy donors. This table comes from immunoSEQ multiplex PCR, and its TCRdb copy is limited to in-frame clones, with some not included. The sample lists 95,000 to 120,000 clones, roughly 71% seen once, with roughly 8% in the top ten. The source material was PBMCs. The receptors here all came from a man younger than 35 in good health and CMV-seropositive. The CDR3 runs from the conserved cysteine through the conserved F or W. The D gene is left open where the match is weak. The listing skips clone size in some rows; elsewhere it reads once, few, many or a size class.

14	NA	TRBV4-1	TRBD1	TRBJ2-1	TGCGCCAGCAGCCAAGGGACAGGGGTGGATGAGCAGTTCTTC	CASSQGTGVDEQFF
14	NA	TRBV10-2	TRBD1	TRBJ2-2	TGCGCCACCAGACAGGGCGCGAACACCGGGGAGCTGTTTTTT	CATRQGANTGELFF
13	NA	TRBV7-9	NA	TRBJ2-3	TGTGCCAGCAGCTTAACAGACACAGATACGCAGTATTTT	CASSLTDTDTQYF
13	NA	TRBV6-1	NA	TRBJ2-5	TGTGCTGGCGGGTTCGTCAGTCAAGAGACCCAGTACTTC	CAGGFVSQETQYF
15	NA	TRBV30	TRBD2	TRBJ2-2	TGTGCCTGGAGTGTCTCGGGGGGGCTACCCGGGGAGCTGTTTTTT	CAWSVSGGLPGELFF
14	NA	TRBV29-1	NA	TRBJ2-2	TGCAGCGTTGAAGCGGAGGTGAACACCGGGGAGCTGTTTTTT	CSVEAEVNTGELFF
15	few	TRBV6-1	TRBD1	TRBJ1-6	TGTGCCAGCAGTGAAGCGGGACAGGGAAATTCACCCCTCCACTTT	CASSEAGQGNSPLHF
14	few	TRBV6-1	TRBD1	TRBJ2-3	TGTGCCAGCGTGACAGGGTTTGAAACAGATACGCAGTATTTT	CASVTGFETDTQYF
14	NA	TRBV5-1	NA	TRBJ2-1	TGCGCCAGCAGCTCGGTACAGACCACTAATGAGCAGTTCTTC	CASSSVQTTNEQFF
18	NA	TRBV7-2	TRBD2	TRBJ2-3	TGTGCCAGCAGCCTCCCGGGGGTAGCGGGTAGTAGCACAGATACGCAGTATTTT	CASSLPGVAGSSTDTQYF
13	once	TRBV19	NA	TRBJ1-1	TGTGCCAGTAGTCTACAGGCTAACACTGAAGCTTTCTTT	CASSLQANTEAFF
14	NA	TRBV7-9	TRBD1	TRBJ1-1	TGTGCCAGCAGCTTAGTCGAGGGGGCGCGTGAGGCTTTCTTT	CASSLVEGAREAFF
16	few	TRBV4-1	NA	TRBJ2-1	TGCGCCAGCAGTAACATACCGGGAGAAATAGGCAATGAGCAGTTCTTC	CASSNIPGEIGNEQFF
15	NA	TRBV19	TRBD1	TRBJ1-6	TGTGCCAGTAGTATAGGACAGGGGTCTAATTCACCCCTCCACTTT	CASSIGQGSNSPLHF
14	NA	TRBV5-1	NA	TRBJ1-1	TGCGCCAGCAGCTTGGGTTCAGTGAACACTGAAGCTTTCTTT	CASSLGSVNTEAFF
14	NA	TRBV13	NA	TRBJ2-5	TGTGCCAGCAGCGCCACAGGGTGGAGAGAGACCCAGTACTTC	CASSATGWRETQYF
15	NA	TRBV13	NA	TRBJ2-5	TGTGCCAGCAGCCAGCGGGACAAACTTGAAGAGACCCAGTACTTC	CASSQRDKLEETQYF
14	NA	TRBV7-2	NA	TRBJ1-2	TGTGCCAGCAGCTTAGTGGCCAGGGTCGATGGCTACACCTTC	CASSLVARVDGYTF